This record covers a single T cell receptor (beta chain). The antigen is unknown. Methods used by the authors: Quality scores were absent from the junction-only immunoSEQ sequences, so filtering differed. The assay was immunoSEQ multiplex PCR, and TCRdb's table has in-frame clones only and misses some. That table is the source of V, J and clone size, and D and trimming were worked out from the DNA. Here the sample spans nearly 1,000,000 clones, around 80% being singletons. The sample is drawn from a study of shared clonotypes between healthy human individuals. Study results and limitations: It was expected that sequencing depth would affect clonotype sharing among donors. The study generally estimated greater richness for naive than memory subsets.

Trimming left V 2 bases short and J 0 bases short, with 7 bases between. The CDR3 covers 14 residues. The germline V gene has CDR1 MNHNY and CDR2 SVGAGI (reference sequence). The J gene is TRBJ1-1, the V gene TRBV6-6; no reliable D call. This clonotype was obtained from a man aged 18 to 35 in good health. The sample was memory CD4+ T cells sorted from blood. Sample subset: CD45RA-negative fraction. CDR3 sequence reads: CASSYQEMNTEAFF. DNA of the CDR3: TGTGCCAGCAGTTACCAGGAGATGAACACTGAAGCTTTCTTT.